This passage covers 23 T cell receptor beta chains from one sample sequenced in a study of T cells in Graves' hyperthyroidism and ophthalmopathy. Amplification targeted TCR beta CDR3 regions from RNA transcripts. The HTBI primer set was used in a first-round RT-PCR of the TCR CDR3. TCRdb passed the multiplex PCR reads through MiXCR, listing each CDR3 protein once. The sample includes about 360,000 distinct CDR3 sequences, 13% of them seen just once. The sequencing input was blood. These receptors were taken from a woman aged 18-29 years with Graves' hyperthyroidism.

A word on this clonotype: Lacking the conserved final phenylalanine or tryptophan, this CDR3 likely reflects a read error. The chain combines TRBV14 with TRBJ1-2; D may be TRBD1 (6 bases). The CDR3 spans 14 residues. From germline, CDR1 is SGHDN and CDR2 FVKESK. Trimming removed 1 base from V and 4 bases from J, with 10 bases in between. Written as DNA, the CDR3 is TGTGCCAGCAGCCAAGGGAAACAGGGCTATGGCTACACCTCC. Its protein is CASSQGKQGYGYTS.

This chain connects TRBV20-1 to TRBJ2-3; D is unclear. V was trimmed by 6 bases and J by 4 bases, leaving 11 bases between them. This CDR3 is 12 amino acids long. The germline V gene encodes CDR1 DFQATT and CDR2 SNEGSKA (reference sequence). CDR3 protein: CSAPPLADTQYF. As DNA, the CDR3 is TGCAGTGCCCCTCCTTTAGCAGATACGCAGTATTTT.

CDR3 protein: CSVVLDRGLDGQFF. The CDR3 DNA follows: TGCAGCGTTGTATTGGACAGGGGGCTGGATGGGCAGTTCTTC. This rearrangement joins TRBV29-1 to TRBJ2-1; TRBD1 matches 11 bases. CDR1 and CDR2 (germline): SQVTM, ANQGSEA. The length of the CDR3 is 14 residues. The junction had 11 bases not matched to a gene; V was cut back by 4 bases and J by 12 bases.

Ten or more counts support this clonotype. The chain is built from TRBV20-1 and TRBJ2-1; perhaps D is TRBD1 or TRBD2 (5 bases each). Germline V gene lookup returns CDR1 DFQATT and CDR2 SNEGSKA (reference sequence). The CDR3 is 19 amino acids. Between the trimmed V and J ends, which lost 0 bases and 0 bases, there was a span of 21 bases. The CDR3: CSARDLWGNRQSSYNEQFF. In nucleotides, the CDR3 is TGCAGTGCTAGAGATCTCTGGGGGAACAGACAAAGCTCCTACAATGAGCAGTTCTTC.

This clonotype showed up many times. The chain couples TRBV2 to TRBJ2-7, with a possible D match to TRBD2 (6 bases). The V gene lost 7 bases and the J gene lost 6 bases, with 16 bases spanning the gap. This CDR3 spans 13 amino acids. From germline, CDR1 is SNHLY and CDR2 FYNNEI. The CDR3: CASTSGSHAEQYF. The CDR3 DNA sequence: TGTGCCAGCACATCCGGGAGTCACGCCGAGCAGTACTTC.

Concerning this clonotype: At one end the junction does not follow the germline gene, possibly because of a read error. The chain has TRBV10-3 and TRBJ1-2, with 7 bases lining up with TRBD1. Germline loops: CDR1 ENHRY, CDR2 SYGVKD. The CDR3 runs to 15 residues. DNA for the CDR3: TGTGTCATCAGTGAGTCGATGATCGACAGGGCTGGCTACACCTTC. It is translated as CVISESMIDRAGYTF.

Written as DNA, the CDR3 is TGTGCCAGCAGTGAAGTCCCCCGGGCCTACTACAATGAGCAGTTCTTC. Translation gives CASSEVPRAYYNEQFF. The V gene is TRBV6-1, the J gene TRBJ2-1; no clear D. Trimming shortened V by 1 base and J by 3 bases, and 13 bases separated the two germline ends. This CDR3 has 16 residues. Germline V lookup: CDR1 MNHNS, CDR2 SASEGT.

The chain links TRBV20-1 to TRBJ1-2; the D gene is possibly TRBD1 (6 bases). Germline CDR1 DFQATT, CDR2 SNEGSKA (reference sequence). The CDR3 is 15 amino acids. V lost 0 bases and J lost 5, with 16 bases in between. The chain's CDR3 is CSARDATGTLYGYTF. The CDR3 nucleotides are TGCAGTGCTAGAGACGCGACCGGGACATTGTATGGCTACACCTTC.

This clonotype was counted between two and nine times. The CDR3 DNA reads TGTGCCAGCAGCTTAGCGGAGGCAGAGACCCAGTACTTC. Amino acids: CASSLAEAETQYF. The chain has TRBV7-6 and TRBJ2-5; perhaps TRBD2 as D (5 bases). Germline assignment: CDR1 SGHVS and CDR2 FNYEAQ. V was pared by 0 bases and J by 4 bases, with 6 bases between. CDR3 length: 13 amino acids.

This clonotype was observed many times. The V and J genes are TRBV27 and TRBJ2-1, with TRBD2 identical over 13 bases. Germline trimming cut 4 bases from V and 4 bases from J; bases unmatched to any gene: 4. CDR3 length: 16 residues. The germline gives CDR1 MNHEY, CDR2 SMNVEV (reference sequence). This CDR3 reads CASSWTSGGLYNEQFF. For the CDR3, the DNA is TGTGCCAGCAGTTGGACTAGCGGGGGACTGTACAATGAGCAGTTCTTC.

In its sample, this clonotype was seen many times. The rearrangement uses TRBV7-9 and TRBJ2-1; 13 bases match TRBD2. The CDR3 loop spans 17 amino acids. V lost 5 bases to trimming and J lost 8 bases; unmatched junction nucleotides: 12. Per the germline V gene, CDR1 is SEHNR and CDR2 is FQNEAQ (reference sequence). Written as DNA, the CDR3 is TGTGCCAGCAGCCCCGAGCAACTAGCGGGGGGGCGGGATGAGCAGTTCTTC. Translation gives CASSPEQLAGGRDEQFF.

This clonotype turned up a few times. The CDR3 region is CASSKLAGGPNEQFF. CDR3 in DNA: TGTGCCAGCAGTAAACTAGCGGGAGGGCCCAATGAGCAGTTCTTC. The chain joins TRBV27 to TRBJ2-1; 13 bases are shared with TRBD2. V lost 5 bases and J lost 6; bases outside the gene matches: 4. Germline CDR1 is MNHEY and CDR2 is SMNVEV (reference sequence). The CDR3 runs 15 residues.

The table lists this clonotype with a few counts. The chain uses TRBV19 and TRBJ1-2, with 7 bases that match TRBD1. Trimming cost V 3 bases and J 3 bases; bases outside gene matches: 1. CDR3 length equals 13 residues. CDR1 and CDR2 from the germline V gene are LNHDA and SQIVND (reference sequence). The CDR3 loop is CASSMQGDYGYTF. The CDR3 nucleotides are TGTGCCAGTAGTATGCAGGGGGACTATGGCTACACCTTC.

This clonotype was counted a few times. The gene calls are TRBV3-1 and TRBJ2-3; D not resolved. Looked up from germline, CDR1 is LGHDT and CDR2 is YNNKEL (reference sequence). The CDR3 runs 17 residues. Trimming pared 2 bases from V and 0 bases from J, leaving 15 bases between. CDR3 DNA sequence: TGTGCCAGCAGCCAAAACTTAGGAATCGCTAGCACAGATACGCAGTATTTT. This codes for CASSQNLGIASTDTQYF.

Ten or more counts support this clonotype. The chain employs TRBV14 and TRBJ1-2; tentative D call: TRBD1 (5 bases). The CDR3 length is 15 residues. V lost 1 base and J 8 bases, leaving 17 bases between the germline ends. The germline V gene encodes CDR1 SGHDN and CDR2 FVKESK. CDR3 in DNA: TGTGCCAGCAGCCAAGGGGGGACGTCCCTTTTCGGCTACACCTTC. Amino acid sequence: CASSQGGTSLFGYTF.

This clonotype was seen ten or more times. The CDR3 DNA reads TGTGCCAGCAGAACAGGGGGCGGTGCTAATGAAAAACTGTTTTTT. Residues: CASRTGGGANEKLFF. This chain connects TRBV28 to TRBJ1-4, with 9 bases matching TRBD1. CDR3 length: 15 amino acids. The V gene end was trimmed by 6 bases and the J gene end by 3 bases; junction bases not matched to a gene: 5. Germline CDR1 reads MDHEN; CDR2 reads SYDVKM.

This clonotype was seen repeatedly, ten times or more. The V gene is TRBV28, the J gene TRBJ2-7; D uncertain. CDR3 length equals 13 residues. Germline-derived CDR1 and CDR2 are MDHEN and SYDVKM. V was pared by 3 bases and J by 2 bases, with 8 bases between. The CDR3 is CASSFPRAYEQYF. In nucleotides, the CDR3 is TGTGCCAGCAGTTTCCCACGGGCCTACGAGCAGTACTTC. Together with reference TRBV28 and TRBJ2-7, the CDR3 gives the full variable domain: DVKVTQSSRYLVKRTGEKVFLECVQDMDHENMFWYRQDPGLGLRLIYFSYDVKMKEKGDIPEGYSVSREKKERFSLILESASTNQTSMYLCASSFPRAYEQYFGPGTRLTVT.

This clonotype was seen many times. The chain combines TRBV18 with TRBJ1-2; D possibly corresponds to TRBD1 (6 bases). Germline V gene sequence: CDR1 KGHSH, CDR2 LQKENI. This CDR3 comprises 15 residues. Trimming pared 3 bases from V and 4 bases from J, leaving 15 bases between. The CDR3 DNA reads TGTGCCAGCTCACCGAGCCTTGGACAGACCTATGGCTACACCTTC. Protein product: CASSPSLGQTYGYTF.

In this sample, this clonotype turned up many times. As DNA, the CDR3 is TGCAGTAGCGGGGGGGTCTCCTACAATGAGCAGTTCTTC. It specifies CSSGGVSYNEQFF. This chain joins TRBV20-1 and TRBJ2-1; 10 positions match TRBD2. In germline, CDR1 is DFQATT, CDR2 SNEGSKA (reference sequence). The CDR3 has 13 amino acids. Germline trimming cut 8 bases from V and 0 bases from J; bases unmatched to any gene: 1.

There are many counts of this clonotype. V is TRBV20-1 and J is TRBJ2-3, with D tentatively TRBD1 or TRBD2 (5 bases each). V was trimmed by 6 bases and J by 0 bases, leaving 13 bases between them. This CDR3 is 14 amino acids long. In germline, CDR1 is DFQATT, CDR2 SNEGSKA (reference sequence). The CDR3 region is CSADGTTSTDTQYF. CDR3 DNA: TGCAGTGCAGACGGGACGACTAGCACAGATACGCAGTATTTT.

Concerning this clonotype itself: A much larger clone differs by one base, so this may be a read error. The V gene is TRBV12-3 or TRBV12-4, the J gene TRBJ1-2; 8 positions match TRBD1. CDR3 size: 14 residues. CDR3 sequence: CASSLHRGVYGHTF. In DNA form, the CDR3 reads TGTGCCAGCAGTTTACACAGGGGGGTCTATGGCCACACCTTC.

This clonotype was observed many times. The chain combines TRBV18 with TRBJ1-1; D is unclear. V dropped 5 bases and J dropped 3 bases, with 7 bases sitting between them. The CDR3 sequence is 12 residues long. CDR1 is KGHSH and CDR2 is LQKENI in the germline V gene. Here the CDR3 reads CASSARDTEAFF. CDR3 sequence (DNA): TGTGCCAGCTCAGCCCGGGACACTGAAGCTTTCTTT.

The V call is TRBV18, the J call TRBJ2-2; no clear D gene. This CDR3 comprises 15 residues. CDR1 and CDR2 (germline): KGHSH, LQKENI. Trimming left V 2 bases short and J 4 bases short, with 11 bases between. CDR3 DNA: TGTGCCAGCTCACCAACTACCTACCTCACCGGGGAGCTGTTTTTT. This encodes CASSPTTYLTGELFF.